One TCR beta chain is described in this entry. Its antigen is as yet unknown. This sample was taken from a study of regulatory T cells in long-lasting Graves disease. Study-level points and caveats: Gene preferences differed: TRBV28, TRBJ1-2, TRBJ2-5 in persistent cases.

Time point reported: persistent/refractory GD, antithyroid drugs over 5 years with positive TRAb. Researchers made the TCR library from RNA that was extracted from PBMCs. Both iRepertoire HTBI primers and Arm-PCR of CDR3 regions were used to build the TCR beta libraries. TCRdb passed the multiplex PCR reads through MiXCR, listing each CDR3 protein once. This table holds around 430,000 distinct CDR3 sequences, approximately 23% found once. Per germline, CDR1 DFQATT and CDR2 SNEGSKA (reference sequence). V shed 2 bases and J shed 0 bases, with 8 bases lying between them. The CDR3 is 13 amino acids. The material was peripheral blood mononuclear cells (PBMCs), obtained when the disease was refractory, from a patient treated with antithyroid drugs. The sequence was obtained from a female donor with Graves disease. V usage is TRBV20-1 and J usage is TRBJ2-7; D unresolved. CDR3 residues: CSARYRSSYEQYF. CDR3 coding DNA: TGCAGTGCTAGATATAGGAGCTCCTACGAGCAGTACTTC.